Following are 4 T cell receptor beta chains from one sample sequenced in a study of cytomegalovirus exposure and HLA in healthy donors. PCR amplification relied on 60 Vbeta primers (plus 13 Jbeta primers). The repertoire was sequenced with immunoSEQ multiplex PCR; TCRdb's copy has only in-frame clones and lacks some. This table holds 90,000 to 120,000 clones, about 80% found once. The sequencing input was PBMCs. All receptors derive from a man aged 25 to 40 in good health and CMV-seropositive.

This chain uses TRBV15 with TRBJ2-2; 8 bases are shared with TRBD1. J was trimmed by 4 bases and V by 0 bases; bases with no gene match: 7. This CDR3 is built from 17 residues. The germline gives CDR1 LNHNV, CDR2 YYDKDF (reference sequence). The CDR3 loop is CATSRDTGTGSTGELFF. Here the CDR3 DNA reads TGTGCCACCAGCAGAGATACTGGGACAGGCTCCACCGGGGAGCTGTTTTTT. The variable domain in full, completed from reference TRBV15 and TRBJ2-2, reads DAMVIQNPRYQVTQFGKPVTLSCSQTLNHNVMYWYQQKSSQAPKLLFHYYDKDFNNEADTPDNFQSRRPNTSFCFLDIRSPGLGDTAMYLCATSRDTGTGSTGELFFGEGSRLTVL.

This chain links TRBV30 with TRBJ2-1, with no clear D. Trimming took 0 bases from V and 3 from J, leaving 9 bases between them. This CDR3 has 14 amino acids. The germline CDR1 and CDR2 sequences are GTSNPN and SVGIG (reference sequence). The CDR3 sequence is CAWSVLYGYNEQFF. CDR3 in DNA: TGTGCCTGGAGTGTACTATACGGCTACAATGAGCAGTTCTTC.

CDR3 residues: CASSQRDRANTEAFF. CDR3 in DNA: TGCGCCAGCAGCCAACGCGACAGGGCGAACACTGAAGCTTTCTTT. The chain carries TRBV4-1 and TRBJ1-1, with 7 bases matching TRBD1. The CDR3 loop spans 15 amino acids. Trimming cost V 2 bases and J 1 base; bases outside gene matches: 4. CDR1 and CDR2 (germline): MGHRA, YSYEKL.

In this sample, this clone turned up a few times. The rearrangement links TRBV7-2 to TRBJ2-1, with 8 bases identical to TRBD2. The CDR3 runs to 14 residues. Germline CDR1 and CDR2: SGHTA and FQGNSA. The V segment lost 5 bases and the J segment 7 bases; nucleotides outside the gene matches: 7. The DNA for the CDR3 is TGTGCCAGCAGCCCCACCGGGACTAGGAATGAGCAGTTCTTC. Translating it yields CASSPTGTRNEQFF.